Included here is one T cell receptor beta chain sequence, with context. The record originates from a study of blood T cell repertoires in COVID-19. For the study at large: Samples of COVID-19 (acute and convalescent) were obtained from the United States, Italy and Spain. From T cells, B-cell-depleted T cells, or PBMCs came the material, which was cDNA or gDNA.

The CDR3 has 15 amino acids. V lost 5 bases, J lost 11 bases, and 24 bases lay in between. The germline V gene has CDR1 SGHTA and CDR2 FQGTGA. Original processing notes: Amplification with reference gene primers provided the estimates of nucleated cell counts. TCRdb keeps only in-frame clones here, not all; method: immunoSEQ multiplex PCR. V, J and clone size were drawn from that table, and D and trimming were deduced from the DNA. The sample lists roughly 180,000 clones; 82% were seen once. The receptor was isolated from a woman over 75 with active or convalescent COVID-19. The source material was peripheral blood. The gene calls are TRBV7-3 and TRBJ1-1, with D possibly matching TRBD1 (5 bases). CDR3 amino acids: CASSQSSSGGSEAFF. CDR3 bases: TGTGCCAGCAGCCAGAGTAGCTCCGGGGGTTCCGAGGCTTTCTTT.